What follows is one T cell receptor (beta chain) and its context. Its binding antigen is unknown. No base quality values were provided; no much bigger clone lies one nucleotide off. The Qiagen DNeasy Blood and Tissue Kit was used to extract total genomic DNA from the purified CD4+ T cells. Using immunoSEQ immunosequencing protocols, the TCRbeta CDR3 region, as defined by IMGT, was amplified and sequenced. Turning to the authors' computational methods: The immunoSEQ service preprocessed the raw sequence data to correct PCR and sequencing errors. After being loaded into the immunoSEQ Analyzer, the data underwent further analysis with VDJtools v1.0.7. The paired Wilcoxon signed-rank test was applied to assess differences between patients and controls. TCRdb stores this immuneACCESS table with in-frame sequences only. Part of the clones is absent; in the studies checked, under half of the shortfall reflects unresolved V genes, and no reason is known for the rest. The V and J calls and clone size are taken from that table; D and trimming were inferred from the DNA. The sample table records about 21,000 clones; roughly 90% of these occur just once. The ten most abundant clones make up less than 0.6% of the sample.

Each depressed patient was pairwise matched to a non-depressed control for sex, age, current smoking status and body mass index. All participants were of European descent. No current or lifetime mood disorder was present in controls, and Quick Inventory of Depressive Symptoms-Self Report scores of 5 or less were recorded for controls. Participants were excluded if they had major medical conditions, Axis I/II comorbidities, regular medication or illicit drug use, or weekly alcohol intake above 100 g. From each participant, about 30 ml of peripheral blood was collected into EDTA tubes. Magnetic negative selection with the BD IMag Human CD4 T Lymphocyte Enrichment Set was used to purify CD4+ T cells from thawed PBMCs. The CD4+ enrichment method typically yielded 85% to 95% purity as confirmed by flow cytometry. A subgroup of about 5 case-control pairs, selected blind to chemokine receptor expression and flow-cytometric repertoire skewing results, was subjected to TCRbeta sequencing. All blood samples were collected in the morning at 8:00 a.m., and PBMCs were isolated by Ficoll-Hypaque gradient centrifugation. PBMCs were gradually cooled to -80 degrees C for cryopreservation and then kept in liquid nitrogen until assay.

This sample is part of a study of untreated major depressive disorder (dated by TCRdb to the late 2010s). Background on the whole study: This cross-sectional case-control study compared T cell phenotype and TCR repertoire between antidepressant-free major depressive disorder patients and individually matched non-depressed controls. Differences in Vbeta 5.1, Vbeta 11 and Vbeta 22 usage observed by flow cytometry in the whole cohort were followed up by sequencing.

Points the paper makes about the study in general: A comparatively small study sample was produced by the strict matching and exclusion criteria, and the generalizability of findings was thereby limited. Sequencing confirmed higher TRBV05-01 (Vbeta 5.1) usage among CD4+ T cells of depressed patients than controls, with p = 0.040 in a one-tailed test. The top five TRBV05-01 clones in every sequenced subject were all private clones. The sequencing comparisons used one-tailed planned tests on only three preselected Vbeta families. In the sequencing data, TRBV25-01 and TRBV02-01 usage matched the flow-cytometry pattern without reaching statistical significance.

Clipping removes 4 bases from V and 1 base from J, with 3 as the unmatched junction base count. As encoded in the germline V gene, CDR1 is SGHRS while CDR2 is YFSETQ. The CDR3 starts with the cysteine, ends with the phenylalanine, and has 14 residues. The read is trimmed to its CDR3 DNA, 42 bases read in frame from base 1. This clonotype originated in a woman aged 35 to 49 in good health. Recombination connected TRBV5-1 to TRBJ1-1; 8 central bases correspond to TRBD1. The specimen was CD4+ T cells from PBMCs. This receptor has the CDR3 CASSAGQANTEAFF. In nucleotides, the sequence is TGCGCCAGCAGCGCGGGACAGGCGAACACTGAAGCTTTCTTT.